This TCR beta chain was identified during a study of T-cell reconstitution after alpha-beta-depleted transplantation in children. Regarding the study as a whole: Expanded graft clones, several hundred of them, were reportedly the source of alpha-beta T cells about two months after transplant. Diversity of TCRbeta at day 60 was high in some patients, arising from surviving recipient T cells and thymic progenitors. Counts and diversity of T cells one year after transplant came mostly from newly produced T cells.

Unique molecular identifiers featured in how the TCRbeta library was prepared. TCRdb re-derived calls from the PCR reads in MiXCR, one entry per CDR3 protein. Among fewer than 700,000 distinct CDR3 sequences, more than 20% were seen once, and the ten largest hold approximately 14%. The CDR3 sequence is 16 residues long. Per the germline V gene, CDR1 is SEHNR and CDR2 is FQNEAQ (reference sequence). Trimming removed 5 bases at V and 2 bases at J, with 19 bases between. Regarding this clonotype: Its antigen is not known.

The chain has TRBV7-9 and TRBJ2-7; a weak D match, TRBD1 (6 bases). Specimen: PBMCs, mostly from graft donor cells, collected 360 days after TCRalphabeta/CD19-depleted stem cell transplant. The clonotype originates from a boy in the first two years of life who had a stem cell transplant for acute myeloid leukemia, so the T cells may come from the graft donor. The CDR3 loop reads CASSNHEDSRPYEQYF. CDR3 DNA sequence: TGTGCCAGCAGCAATCATGAGGACAGCCGACCCTACGAGCAGTACTTC. The variable domain in full, completed from reference TRBV7-9 and TRBJ2-7, reads DTGVSQNPRHKITKRGQNVTFRCDPISEHNRLYWYRQTLGQGPEFLTYFQNEAQLEKSRLLSDRFSAERPKGSFSTLEIQRTEQGDSAMYLCASSNHEDSRPYEQYFGPGTRLTVT.